This T cell receptor beta chain was sequenced in a study of graft-versus-host responses after intestinal transplantation. Whole-study results and caveats: There were GvH clones found in recipient marrow, and some of them appeared first in ileum or blood.

TCRdb's copy holds only in-frame clones and misses some; the assay was immunoSEQ multiplex PCR. The data contain about 97,000 clones, around nine tenths of them singletons. With regard to this clone: Its antigen remains unidentified.

The CDR3 extends over 13 amino acids. Germline-derived CDR1 and CDR2 are MRHNA and SNTAGT. Trimming removed 0 bases at V and 7 bases at J, with 4 bases between. The rearrangement joins TRBV6-4 to TRBJ1-6, with D unclear. Here the sequenced sample was PBMCs, taken approximately 420 days after intestinal transplant. The receptor was derived from a human patient who received an intestinal transplant, so some T cells may come from the graft donor. CDR3 region: CASSDSGNSPLHF. DNA of the CDR3: TGTGCCAGCAGTGACTCCGGGAATTCACCCCTCCACTTT.